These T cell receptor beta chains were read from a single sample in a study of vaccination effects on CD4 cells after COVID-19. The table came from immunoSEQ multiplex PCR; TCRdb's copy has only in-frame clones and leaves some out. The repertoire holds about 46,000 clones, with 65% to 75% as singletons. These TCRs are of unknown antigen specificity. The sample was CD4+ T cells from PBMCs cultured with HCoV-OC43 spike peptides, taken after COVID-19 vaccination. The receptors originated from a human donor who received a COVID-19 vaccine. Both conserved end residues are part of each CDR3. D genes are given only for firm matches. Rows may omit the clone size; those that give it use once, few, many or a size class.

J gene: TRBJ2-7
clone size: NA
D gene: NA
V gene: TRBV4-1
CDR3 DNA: TGCGCCAGCAGCCAAGGGGTTATCTACGAGCAGTACTTC
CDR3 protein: CASSQGVIYEQYF

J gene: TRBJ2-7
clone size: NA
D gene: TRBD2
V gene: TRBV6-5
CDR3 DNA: TGTGCCAGCAGACCGACTAGCGGGGTACCCTACGAGCAGTACTTC
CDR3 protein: CASRPTSGVPYEQYF

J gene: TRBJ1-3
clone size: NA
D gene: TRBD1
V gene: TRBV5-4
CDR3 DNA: TGTGCCAGCAGCATCTTGGGACAGGGGGCAGACACCATATATTTT
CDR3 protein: CASSILGQGADTIYF

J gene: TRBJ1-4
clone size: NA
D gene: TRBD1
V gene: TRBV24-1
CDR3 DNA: TGTGCCACCAGTGCTGGACAGGGAGAAGGGCATGAAAAACTGTTTTTT
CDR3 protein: CATSAGQGEGHEKLFF

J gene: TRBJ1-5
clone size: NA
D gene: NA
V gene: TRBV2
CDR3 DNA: TGTGCCAGTAATCGGTGGGGTAGCAATCAGCCCCAGCATTTT
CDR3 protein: CASNRWGSNQPQHF

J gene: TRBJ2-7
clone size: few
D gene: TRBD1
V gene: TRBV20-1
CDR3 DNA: TGCAGTGCTAGTATGGGGGATGGGACAGGAAGAACCTACGAGCAGTACTTC
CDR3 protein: CSASMGDGTGRTYEQYF

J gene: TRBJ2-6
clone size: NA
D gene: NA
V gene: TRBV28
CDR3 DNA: TGTGCCAGCAGTTTAGACCCCCTCTTAGAGCTGTCTGGGGCCAACGTCCTGACTTTC
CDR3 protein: CASSLDPLLELSGANVLTF

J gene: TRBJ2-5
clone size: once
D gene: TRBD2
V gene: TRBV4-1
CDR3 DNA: TGCGCCAGCAGCCAAGGGGCTAGCGGGGGGGCAGAGACCCAGTACTTC
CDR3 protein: CASSQGASGGAETQYF

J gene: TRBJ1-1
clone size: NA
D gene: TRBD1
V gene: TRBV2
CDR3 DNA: TGTGCCACCGGACAGGAAGTTATGAACACTGAAGCTTTCTTT
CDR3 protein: CATGQEVMNTEAFF

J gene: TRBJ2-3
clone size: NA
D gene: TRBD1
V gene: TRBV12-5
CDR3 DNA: TGTGCTAGTGGTATCACAGGGGCAGATACGCAGTATTTT
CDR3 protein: CASGITGADTQYF

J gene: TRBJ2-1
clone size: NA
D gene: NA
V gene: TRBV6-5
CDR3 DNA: TGTGCCAGCAGTCTAGACCACTTCGATGAGCAGTTCTTC
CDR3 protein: CASSLDHFDEQFF

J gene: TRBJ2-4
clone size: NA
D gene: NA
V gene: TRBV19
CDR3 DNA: TGTGCCAGTAGTATATTGGGGCAGCGGACTCTAGCCAAAAACATTCAGTACTTC
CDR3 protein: CASSILGQRTLAKNIQYF

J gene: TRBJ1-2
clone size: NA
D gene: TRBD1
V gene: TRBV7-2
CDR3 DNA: TGTGCCAGCAGCATCCCGGGACAGGGTTTCTCTAACTATGGCTACACCTTC
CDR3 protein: CASSIPGQGFSNYGYTF

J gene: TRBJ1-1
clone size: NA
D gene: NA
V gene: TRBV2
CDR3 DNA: TGTGCCAGCAGTGAATTAGGGGGGAACACTGAAGCTTTCTTT
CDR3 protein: CASSELGGNTEAFF

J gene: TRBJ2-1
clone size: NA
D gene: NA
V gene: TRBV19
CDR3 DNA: TGTGCCAGTAGTATAGATAAGTCGGGCACCTACAATGAGCAGTTCTTC
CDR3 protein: CASSIDKSGTYNEQFF

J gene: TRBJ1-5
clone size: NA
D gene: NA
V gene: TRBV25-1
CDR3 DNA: TGTGCCAGCAGTGAACGATCGGGCCAGCCCCAGCATTTT
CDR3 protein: CASSERSGQPQHF

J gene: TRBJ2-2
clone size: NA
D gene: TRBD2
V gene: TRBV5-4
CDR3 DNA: TGTGCCAGCAGCTCGCGACTAGCTATTAACACCGGGGAGCTGTTTTTT
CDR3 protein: CASSSRLAINTGELFF

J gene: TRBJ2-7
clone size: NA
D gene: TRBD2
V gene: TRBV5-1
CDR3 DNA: TGCGCCAGCAGTCGGCGGGAGGAGGGCGAGCAGTACTTC
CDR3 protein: CASSRREEGEQYF

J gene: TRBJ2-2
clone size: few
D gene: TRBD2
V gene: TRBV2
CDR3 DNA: TGTGCCAGCATAGCGGGAGGGCTAACCGGGGAGCTGTTTTTT
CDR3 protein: CASIAGGLTGELFF

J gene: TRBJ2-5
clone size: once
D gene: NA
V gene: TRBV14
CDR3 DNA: TGTGCCAGCAGCCGGGCTCTACAAGAGACCCAGTACTTC
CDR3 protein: CASSRALQETQYF

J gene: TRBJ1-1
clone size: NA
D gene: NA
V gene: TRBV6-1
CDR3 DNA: TGTGCCAGCAGTGAACAAGGCCTCCGTCGGCTGACCCTTGAAGCTTTCTTT
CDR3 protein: CASSEQGLRRLTLEAFF

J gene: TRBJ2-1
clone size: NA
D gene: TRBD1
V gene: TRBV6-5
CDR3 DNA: TGTGCCAGCAGCGAGACAGGGGGCTGGAATGAGCAGTTCTTC
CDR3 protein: CASSETGGWNEQFF

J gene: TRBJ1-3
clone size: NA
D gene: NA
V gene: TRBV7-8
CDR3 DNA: TGTGCCAGCAGCTTAGGGACGGCTCCTGGAAACACCATATATTTT
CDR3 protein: CASSLGTAPGNTIYF

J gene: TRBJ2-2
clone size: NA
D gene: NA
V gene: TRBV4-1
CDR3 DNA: TGCGCCAGCAGCCAAGCGGAAAGGGAGAGTCCCGGGGAGCTGTTTTTT
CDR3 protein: CASSQAERESPGELFF

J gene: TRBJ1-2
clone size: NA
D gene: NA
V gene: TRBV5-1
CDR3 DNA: TGCGCCAGCAGTCACGGGACCCTCCATGGGTCCTATGGCTACACCTTC
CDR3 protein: CASSHGTLHGSYGYTF

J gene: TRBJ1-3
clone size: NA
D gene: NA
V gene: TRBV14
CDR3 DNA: TGTGCCAGCAGCCACCTCACCCAGGGGTGGGGAAACACCATATATTTT
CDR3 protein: CASSHLTQGWGNTIYF

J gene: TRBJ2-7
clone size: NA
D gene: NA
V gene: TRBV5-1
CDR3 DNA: TGCGCCAGCAGCTTGGACGCCTACGAGCAGTACTTC
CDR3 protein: CASSLDAYEQYF

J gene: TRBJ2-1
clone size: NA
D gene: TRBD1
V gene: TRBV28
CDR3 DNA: TGTGCCAGCAGTATCCGACAGGGGAACAATGAGCAGTTCTTC
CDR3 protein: CASSIRQGNNEQFF